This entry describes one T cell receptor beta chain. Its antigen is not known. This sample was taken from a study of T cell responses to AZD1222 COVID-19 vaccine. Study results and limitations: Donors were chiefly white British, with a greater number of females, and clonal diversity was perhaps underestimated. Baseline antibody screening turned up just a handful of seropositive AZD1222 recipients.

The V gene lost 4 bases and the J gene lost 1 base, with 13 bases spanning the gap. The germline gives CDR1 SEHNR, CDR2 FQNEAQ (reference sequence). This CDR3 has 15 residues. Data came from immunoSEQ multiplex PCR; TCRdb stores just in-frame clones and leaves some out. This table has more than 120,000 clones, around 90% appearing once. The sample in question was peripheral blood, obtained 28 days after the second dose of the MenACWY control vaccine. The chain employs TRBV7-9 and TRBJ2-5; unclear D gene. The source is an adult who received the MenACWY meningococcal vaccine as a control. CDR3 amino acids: CASSYLLGPQETQYF. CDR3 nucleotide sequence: TGTGCCAGCAGCTACCTTTTGGGTCCCCAAGAGACCCAGTACTTC.